This TCR beta chain was documented in a study of blood T cell repertoires in COVID-19 (dated by TCRdb to 2018 to 2020). In the study overall: Samples covering the acute and convalescent phases of COVID-19 were provided by collaborators in the United States, Italy and Spain. The samples were drawn from the first 160 participants of the ongoing ImmuneRACE study and from 1,254 subjects provided by 6 global collaborators. Sample metadata almost always included a de-identified subject ID, COVID-19 status, age in years and sex. The dataset comprised deeply sampled blood TCRbeta repertoires from subjects exposed to, actively infected with, or recovered from COVID-19. A freely available public database, intended as a resource for researchers studying the immune response to SARS-CoV-2, is where the repertoires were released. HLA class I and class II types, where available, came from metadata supplied by the sample provider rather than from assay-based typing. The prospective study material was composed of cDNA or gDNA derived from T cells, B-cell-depleted T cells, or PBMCs.

Study-level results and caveats: How much clinical and demographic metadata was included differed by source and by participant, and the metadata was provided uncurated.

Enrolling through a virtual design, the prospective study's participants ranged in age from roughly 18 to 95 years and lived across roughly 24 United States geographic areas. In the prospective study, cohorts were assigned on the basis of participant-reported clinical history obtained from a screening survey and a study questionnaire. For ImmuneRACE Cohort 3, a participant was defined as recovered based on two consecutive negative NP/OP PCR tests, clearance by a healthcare professional, or resolution of symptoms. Mobile phlebotomists in the prospective study collected whole blood, serum and a nasopharyngeal or oropharyngeal swab from every participant. Over an approximately 2-month period, participants in the prospective study had the option of providing additional blood draws and questionnaires. Blood samples from the prospective study were shipped frozen or at room temperature prior to DNA extraction.

Note on this clone: There is no known antigen for this receptor. No quality values exist for individual bases; no much larger clone is one base distant.

The immunoSEQ Assay, a bias-controlled multiplex PCR, was used to amplify TCRbeta CDR3 regions from genomic DNA. As for the authors' bioinformatics: Within the assay, amplification of reference gene primers was used to estimate how many nucleated cells each sample contained. To quantify the absolute abundance of each unique TCRbeta CDR3 rearrangement, sequence reads were collapsed and filtered. Productive Simpson clonality was computed per sample as the square root of Simpson's diversity index over productive rearrangements. Here the immuneACCESS table is served through TCRdb, limited to in-frame sequences with V and J called. Missing clones are a known gap in these copies; in checked studies unresolved V genes cover under half, and the rest lacks a known reason. The V and J calls and clone size are taken from that table; D and trimming were inferred from the DNA. The sample contains 390,000 or so clones, approximately 92% of them found a single time. 0.9% to 1.1% of the sample comes from the top ten.

This receptor was taken from a man aged 18 to 35 who had recovered from COVID-19. The sequenced sample was PBMCs or T cells enriched from blood (not recorded which).

CDR3 loop: CASSYSSRIGNTIYF. The DNA sequence is as follows: TGTGCCAGCAGTTACTCTTCCAGGATTGGAAACACCATATATTTT. Recombination connected TRBV6-5 to TRBJ1-3; the D segment cannot be called with confidence. CDR1 MNHEY and CDR2 SVGAGI were looked up in the germline V gene. There are 15 amino acids in the CDR3, from cysteine to phenylalanine inclusive. The CDR3 DNA has 45 bases and is translated from base 1. The trim is 0 bases for V and 3 bases for J, with a gap of 9 bases between the germline ends.